The source of this T cell receptor (beta chain) is a study of T cell changes during pregnancy in multiple sclerosis. The CDR3 totals 15 residues. Trimming removed 3 bases from V and 0 bases from J, with 9 bases in between. Germline CDR1 and CDR2: LGHNT and FRNRAP. Profiled with immunoSEQ multiplex PCR; TCRdb holds only in-frame clones, not every one. There are about 52,000 clones in the sample; about 92% occur only once, and 0.6% to 0.85% lies in the top ten. This chain connects TRBV12-5 to TRBJ1-3; D is undetermined. The clonotype originates from a female donor with multiple sclerosis, enrolled in a pregnancy study. The source material was CD4+ T cells from peripheral blood mononuclear cells, sampled in the third trimester of pregnancy. Written as DNA, the CDR3 is TGTGCTAGTGGTTTATCGTTGAGCTCTGGAAACACCATATATTTT. Translated, it gives CASGLSLSSGNTIYF.